This is a list of T cell receptor beta chains from one sample in a study of graft-versus-host responses after intestinal transplantation. No antigens are known for them. Generated by immunoSEQ multiplex PCR, the TCRdb table keeps only in-frame clones and is missing some. Found here are about 39,000 clones, over 90% of them singletons; the top ten hold less than 0.25%. This specimen consisted of unstimulated CD8+ T cells sorted from spleen or lymph node cells, obtained before transplant. Receptors were obtained from a human donor who was the organ donor for an intestinal transplant. Both conserved end residues are part of each CDR3.

V gene: TRBV7-9
J gene: TRBJ1-2
CDR3 protein: CASGSGQIYGYTF

V gene: TRBV30
J gene: TRBJ1-1
CDR3 protein: CAWGTEAFF

V gene: TRBV4-3
J gene: TRBJ2-7
CDR3 protein: CASSLGTSPGEQYF

V gene: TRBV2
J gene: TRBJ2-7
CDR3 protein: CASSHRTLLTGVLEEQYF

V gene: TRBV28
J gene: TRBJ2-7
CDR3 protein: CASSSRQGSPYEQYF

V gene: TRBV6-5
J gene: TRBJ2-2
CDR3 protein: CASRQGLAGTGELFF

V gene: TRBV11-2
J gene: TRBJ2-3
CDR3 protein: CASSLFTGGDTQYF

V gene: TRBV6-1
J gene: TRBJ2-3
CDR3 protein: CASSETSGGFPTDTQYF

V gene: TRBV19
J gene: TRBJ2-1
CDR3 protein: CASSLAGGAPSVEFF

V gene: TRBV19
J gene: TRBJ2-5
CDR3 protein: CASKGGPQETQYF

V gene: TRBV4-1
J gene: TRBJ1-5
CDR3 protein: CASSSEYFLGSNQPQHF

V gene: TRBV4-1
J gene: TRBJ1-5
CDR3 protein: CASSQDLSPEGNQPQHF

V gene: TRBV29-1
J gene: TRBJ2-2
CDR3 protein: CSAQRNANTGELFF

V gene: TRBV7-2
J gene: TRBJ2-7
CDR3 protein: CASSLSTGGEQYF

V gene: TRBV10-3
J gene: TRBJ2-1
CDR3 protein: CAISALFFEPPGYNEQFF

V gene: TRBV6-5
J gene: TRBJ1-2
CDR3 protein: CASRSGGRKDYGYTF

V gene: TRBV4-3
J gene: TRBJ2-7
CDR3 protein: CASSLVWGSPLYEQYF

V gene: TRBV29-1
J gene: TRBJ2-2
CDR3 protein: CSVERGGPGELFF

V gene: TRBV5-1
J gene: TRBJ2-7
CDR3 protein: CASSLEAGAYEQYF

V gene: TRBV5-1
J gene: TRBJ2-7
CDR3 protein: CASSFGTGTYEQYF

V gene: TRBV28
J gene: TRBJ2-2
CDR3 protein: CASSPRTGGDRRTPSNTGELFF

V gene: TRBV9
J gene: TRBJ2-1
CDR3 protein: CASSTSFEVSSYNEQFF

V gene: TRBV11-2
J gene: TRBJ2-1
CDR3 protein: CASSLVVGGALYEQFF

V gene: TRBV15
J gene: TRBJ2-5
CDR3 protein: CATEGRETQYF

V gene: TRBV11-2
J gene: TRBJ2-1
CDR3 protein: CASSLTGTSGGSSYNEQFF

V gene: TRBV6-6
J gene: TRBJ2-3
CDR3 protein: CASSYLGLAGTDTQYF

V gene: TRBV9
J gene: TRBJ2-1
CDR3 protein: CASSSLSYNEQFF

V gene: TRBV7-2
J gene: TRBJ2-2
CDR3 protein: CASSLVIRLAGFGELFF

V gene: TRBV19
J gene: TRBJ1-1
CDR3 protein: CASSVGPEATEAFF

V gene: TRBV19
J gene: -
CDR3 protein: CASRGGSFDEQYF

V gene: TRBV14
J gene: TRBJ2-7
CDR3 protein: CASSLRGSMNEQYF

V gene: TRBV5-1
J gene: TRBJ2-2
CDR3 protein: CASSLTGVTGELFF

V gene: TRBV4-3
J gene: TRBJ2-7
CDR3 protein: CASGQETGPSHEQYF

V gene: TRBV6-6
J gene: TRBJ2-5
CDR3 protein: CASDVSPFQETQYF

V gene: TRBV30
J gene: TRBJ1-1
CDR3 protein: CAWSVLGGLGTEAFF

V gene: TRBV5-6
J gene: TRBJ2-1
CDR3 protein: CASSFGAQGFNYNEQFF

V gene: TRBV27
J gene: TRBJ2-1
CDR3 protein: CASSLGTGHNEQFF

V gene: TRBV4-1
J gene: TRBJ1-5
CDR3 protein: CASSHRDNSNQPQHF

V gene: TRBV25-1
J gene: TRBJ2-5
CDR3 protein: CASSGSGGTGGTQYF

V gene: TRBV11-2
J gene: TRBJ1-3
CDR3 protein: CASSLDPPFSGNTIYF

V gene: TRBV5-4
J gene: TRBJ2-1
CDR3 protein: CASSGRNEQFF

V gene: TRBV27
J gene: TRBJ2-7
CDR3 protein: CASSPQWPYEQYF

V gene: TRBV19
J gene: TRBJ2-7
CDR3 protein: CASRPRDTETYEQYF

V gene: TRBV4-3
J gene: TRBJ2-3
CDR3 protein: CASSQQGAQYF

V gene: TRBV7-2
J gene: TRBJ2-7
CDR3 protein: CASSDTGAPYEQYF

V gene: TRBV2
J gene: TRBJ2-7
CDR3 protein: CASSEGDGIYEQYF

V gene: TRBV7-9
J gene: TRBJ2-5
CDR3 protein: CASSLEGGETQYF

V gene: TRBV4-3
J gene: TRBJ2-3
CDR3 protein: CASSQDSTRSSTDTQYF

V gene: TRBV28
J gene: TRBJ2-7
CDR3 protein: CASSRPGFRSSYEQYF

V gene: TRBV9
J gene: TRBJ1-3
CDR3 protein: CASSAGQSGNTIYF

V gene: TRBV7-2
J gene: TRBJ1-1
CDR3 protein: CASSFGADRMNTEAFF

V gene: TRBV5-6
J gene: TRBJ1-3
CDR3 protein: CASSWGTAGNTIYF

V gene: TRBV13
J gene: TRBJ2-7
CDR3 protein: CASSQLGQGDEQYF

V gene: TRBV4-1
J gene: TRBJ1-1
CDR3 protein: CASSHGGSNTEAFF